Each of the 32 T cell receptor beta chains below was sequenced from the same sample in a study of beta chain features in type 1 diabetes. Overall study findings and caveats: Type 1 diabetes patients had TCRB CDR3s that were shorter (moderately but significantly so) in all four CD4+ subsets.

The whole isolated RNA underwent reverse transcription, so sequencing captured expressed TCRB transcripts. The method was immunoSEQ multiplex PCR; TCRdb's version includes in-frame clones alone and lacks a portion of them. The top ten hold over 0.008% of the sample, which has roughly 340,000 clones, over 9.5% seen once. Their cognate antigens are unknown. Source material: naive CD4+ T cells from blood. Receptors originate from a young woman with type 1 diabetes.

This chain connects TRBV19 to TRBJ2-7; 7 bases are shared with TRBD2. CDR1 is LNHDA and CDR2 is SQIVND in the germline V gene (reference sequence). The V gene end was trimmed by 9 bases and the J gene end by 2 bases; junction bases not matched to a gene: 10. This CDR3 comprises 14 residues. The CDR3 DNA is TGTGCCAGCGCCGACAGCGGGAAGCCCTACGAGCAGTACTTC. Protein: CASADSGKPYEQYF.

This clone was picked up a small number of times. J is TRBJ1-1 and V is TRBV28, with a weak D call TRBD1 (5 bases). The V gene lost 3 bases and the J gene lost 4 bases, with 12 bases spanning the gap. This CDR3 has 14 amino acids. Germline-derived CDR1 and CDR2 are MDHEN and SYDVKM. The CDR3 coding sequence is TGTGCCAGCAGTTTCGGTGGACACAGCACTGAAGCTTTCTTT. Protein product: CASSFGGHSTEAFF.

This clone was counted only a few times. The V gene is TRBV5-1, the J gene TRBJ2-2, with D unclear. The CDR3 length is 16 residues. V lost 3 bases, J lost 6 bases, and 18 bases lay in between. Germline CDR1 is SGHRS and CDR2 is YFSETQ. The CDR3 nucleotides are TGCGCCAGCAGCTCCGGGTCCTTTTTTGGCGCCGGGGAGCTGTTTTTT. Residues: CASSSGSFFGAGELFF.

The V call is TRBV28, the J call TRBJ1-5; 9 bases are a match to TRBD1. The CDR3 is 13 amino acids. The germline V gene has CDR1 MDHEN and CDR2 SYDVKM. CDR3 coding DNA: TGTGTCGTACAGGGGGCCCGCAATCAGCCCCAGCATTTT. Protein product: CVVQGARNQPQHF.

Only a few counts were recorded for this clone. This chain links TRBV30 with TRBJ2-2; D remains unclear. CDR1 and CDR2 (germline): GTSNPN, SVGIG (reference sequence). The CDR3 is 11 amino acids. V lost 8 bases and J lost 8, with 12 bases in between. The CDR3 DNA sequence: TGTGCCGTCCCGCGAGGAGGGGAGCTGTTTTTT. This translates into CAVPRGGELFF.

This clone has only one observation. The chain recombines TRBV6-6 with TRBJ2-1; 7 bases are a match to TRBD2. V was clipped by 7 bases and J by 5 bases; unmatched bases: 11. The CDR3 consists of 15 residues. CDR1 is MNHNY and CDR2 is SVGAGI in the germline V gene (reference sequence). CDR3 region: CASTPPGAGNNEQFF. CDR3 in DNA: TGTGCCAGCACCCCCCCGGGAGCGGGAAACAATGAGCAGTTCTTC.

This clone appeared a few times. The genes are TRBV30 and TRBJ2-3, with 8 nucleotides matching TRBD2. The V and J ends lost 1 base and 3 bases, in that order; junction bases with no gene match: 0. Germline V gene sequence: CDR1 GTSNPN, CDR2 SVGIG (reference sequence). The CDR3 loop spans 13 amino acids. The CDR3 is CAWSGGRTDTQYF. Written as DNA, the CDR3 is TGTGCCTGGAGTGGCGGGAGGACAGATACGCAGTATTTT.

V usage is TRBV5-4 and J usage is TRBJ1-2; TRBD1 aligns across 8 bases. The CDR3 contains 15 residues. Germline trimming cut 2 bases from V and 4 bases from J; bases unmatched to any gene: 7. The germline CDR1 and CDR2 sequences are SGHNT and YYREEE (reference sequence). As DNA, the CDR3 is TGTGCCAGCAGCTTAAGTGGGCAGGGGGCCTATGGCTACACCTTC. As protein: CASSLSGQGAYGYTF.

The rearrangement joins TRBV6-6 to TRBJ1-1; 8 nucleotides agree with TRBD1. CDR1 and CDR2 from the germline V gene are MNHNY and SVGAGI (reference sequence). There are 15 residues in the CDR3. V shed 1 base and J 4 bases; nucleotides not matched to a gene: 5. The CDR3 loop reads CASSYYNRGGTEAFF. CDR3 DNA: TGTGCCAGCAGTTACTACAACAGGGGGGGCACTGAAGCTTTCTTT.

The V and J genes are TRBV27 and TRBJ2-7; D may be TRBD2 (6 bases). CDR3 length: 14 amino acids. Germline loops: CDR1 MNHEY, CDR2 SMNVEV (reference sequence). Trimming removed 5 bases at V and 2 bases at J, with 13 bases between. The CDR3 DNA sequence: TGTGCCAGCAGTCCGCGGGACTTGCCCTACGAGCAGTACTTC. It codes for CASSPRDLPYEQYF.

The rearrangement uses TRBV7-2 and TRBJ1-2; D call uncertain. The CDR3 consists of 15 residues. CDR1 is SGHTA, CDR2 FQGNSA, per germline. The germline V and J ends were trimmed by 6 bases and 2 bases, with 16 bases remaining between them. CDR3 in DNA: TGTGCCAGCAGTTTTTCCCAGACGGGAAACTATGGCTACACCTTC. Encoded protein: CASSFSQTGNYGYTF.

This clone was counted between two and nine times. The rearrangement joins TRBV19 to TRBJ1-2; 8 bases line up with TRBD1. The V segment lost 0 bases and the J segment 3 bases; nucleotides outside the gene matches: 3. Per the germline V gene, CDR1 is LNHDA and CDR2 is SQIVND (reference sequence). The CDR3 sequence is 15 residues long. The CDR3 DNA follows: TGTGCCAGTAGTATAGACGACAGGGGAGACTATGGCTACACCTTC. Translated: CASSIDDRGDYGYTF.

This clone has only a few counts. The CDR3 sequence: CASSYPGGNEQFF. The DNA for the CDR3 is TGTGCCAGCAGCTATCCAGGGGGCAATGAGCAGTTCTTC. The chain employs TRBV7-9 and TRBJ2-1, with 7 bases aligning to TRBD1. Germline assignment: CDR1 SEHNR and CDR2 FQNEAQ (reference sequence). CDR3 length: 13 residues. V lost 4 bases and J lost 6; bases outside the gene matches: 3.

The chain couples TRBV4-1 to TRBJ1-1; TRBD1 might be the D (6 bases). The germline V and J ends were trimmed by 10 bases and 0 bases, with 18 bases remaining between them. Germline loops: CDR1 MGHRA, CDR2 YSYEKL. This CDR3 contains 15 residues. The CDR3 reads CATQRGGILNTEAFF. Written as DNA, the CDR3 is TGCGCCACCCAGAGGGGGGGAATCTTGAACACTGAAGCTTTCTTT.

The rearrangement uses TRBV29-1 and TRBJ2-1, with D possibly matching TRBD1 (6 bases). Looked up from germline, CDR1 is SQVTM and CDR2 is ANQGSEA. The CDR3 has 12 amino acids. The CDR3 loop is CSTGSSYNEQFF. CDR3 in DNA: TGCAGTACAGGGAGCTCCTACAATGAGCAGTTCTTC.

The V and J genes are TRBV27 and TRBJ2-5; the match to TRBD1 covers 7 bases. Per germline, CDR1 MNHEY and CDR2 SMNVEV (reference sequence). Trimming cost V 8 bases and J 5 bases; bases outside gene matches: 17. This CDR3 is 16 amino acids long. The DNA for the CDR3 is TGTGCCAGCGCCCAACCGGACAGGCTCTGGAGGGAGACCCAGTACTTC. The encoded protein is CASAQPDRLWRETQYF.

The sample holds a few counts of this clone. The V and J genes are TRBV5-4 and TRBJ1-6; 8 positions match TRBD1. The junction had 12 bases not matched to a gene; V was cut back by 4 bases and J by 6 bases. In germline, CDR1 is SGHNT, CDR2 YYREEE (reference sequence). The CDR3 covers 17 residues. CDR3 region: CASSGGIGTGFNSPLHF. CDR3 sequence (DNA): TGTGCCAGCAGCGGCGGTATCGGGACAGGTTTTAATTCACCCCTCCACTTT.

The chain recombines TRBV6-5 with TRBJ2-1, with TRBD2 matching 10 bases. CDR1 is MNHEY and CDR2 is SVGAGI in the germline V gene. This CDR3 region has 15 residues. The J segment lost 2 bases and the V segment lost 2 bases, leaving 0 bases of the junction unmatched. CDR3: CASSYLAGAYNEQFF. CDR3 DNA: TGTGCCAGCAGTTACCTAGCGGGGGCCTACAATGAGCAGTTCTTC.

The chain joins TRBV2 to TRBJ2-7, with D unresolved. The V gene's germline CDR1 is SNHLY and CDR2 FYNNEI. The ends were cut back, 7 bases at V and 1 base at J, with 17 bases in the middle. The length of the CDR3 is 15 residues. This chain's CDR3 is CASTQLVIPSYEQYF. Written as DNA, the CDR3 is TGTGCCAGCACCCAACTGGTTATACCTTCCTACGAGCAGTACTTC.

This chain connects TRBV6-5 to TRBJ2-5; TRBD2 might be the D (6 bases). This CDR3 comprises 12 residues. Germline assignment: CDR1 MNHEY and CDR2 SVGAGI. V was shortened by 6 bases and J by 3 bases, with 8 bases between the two germline ends. The CDR3 nucleotides are TGTGCCAGCAGCTGGGGGGAAGAGACCCAGTACTTC. Translation: CASSWGEETQYF.

This clone was counted only a few times. This sequence joins TRBV29-1 and TRBJ1-1; D unresolved. CDR3 length equals 13 residues. CDR1 is SQVTM and CDR2 is ANQGSEA in the germline V gene. The V gene lost 8 bases and the J gene lost 11 bases, with 24 bases spanning the gap. CDR3 in amino acids: CSMREPGLEKAFF. CDR3 bases: TGCAGCATGCGAGAGCCCGGGTTGGAGAAGGCTTTCTTT.

This clone was seen a handful of times. The chain has TRBV30 and TRBJ1-2; D gene ambiguous. CDR1 is GTSNPN and CDR2 is SVGIG in the germline V gene (reference sequence). V lost 3 bases and J lost 4, with 12 bases in between. This CDR3 has 13 residues. The CDR3 loop reads CAWSHGVGYGYTF. The CDR3 DNA sequence: TGTGCCTGGAGCCACGGGGTCGGCTATGGCTACACCTTC.

CDR3 in DNA: TGTGCCAGCAGCGTGGGACTGCACACCTACGAGCAGTACTTC. Amino acid sequence: CASSVGLHTYEQYF. The chain employs TRBV9 and TRBJ2-7; TRBD2 is a possible D gene (6 bases). Trimming took off 2 bases at V and 2 bases at J, with 11 bases between the two ends. The CDR3 totals 14 residues. Looked up from germline, CDR1 is SGDLS and CDR2 is YYNGEE.

The rearrangement links TRBV21-1 to TRBJ2-7; the listed D gene, TRBD1, was not tested against the DNA. TRBV21-1 is classified as a pseudogene. This CDR3 contains 10 residues. CDR3 coding DNA: TGTGCCAACGCAGGCCGGGAGCAGTACTTC. Translation gives CANAGREQYF.

This clone was observed a few times. CDR3 nucleotides: TGTGCCAGCAGCGTAGCGTTAGACTCAGAAGCTTTCTTT. Amino acids: CASSVALDSEAFF. This chain uses TRBV9 with TRBJ1-1; D ambiguous. Germline CDR1 is SGDLS and CDR2 is YYNGEE. There are 13 residues in the CDR3. Trimming took off 0 bases at V and 8 bases at J, with 11 bases between the two ends.

This clone has a handful of counts. The chain carries TRBV19 and TRBJ1-5, with unresolved D. Germline V gene lookup returns CDR1 LNHDA and CDR2 SQIVND (reference sequence). Trimming shortened V by 1 base and J by 2 bases, and 9 bases separated the two germline ends. The CDR3 contains 15 residues. The CDR3 DNA reads as TGTGCCAGTAGTATAGTAGCTCGTGGCAATCAGCCCCAGCATTTT. Its translation: CASSIVARGNQPQHF.

As regards this clone: The sample holds other DNA sequences that translate to the same CDR3. The rearrangement uses TRBV9 and TRBJ2-3, with D unclear. This CDR3 comprises 12 residues. Germline V lookup: CDR1 SGDLS, CDR2 YYNGEE. Trimming removed 5 bases at V and 4 bases at J, with 8 bases between. The CDR3 sequence is CASSRLSDTQYF. CDR3 DNA sequence: TGTGCCAGCAGTAGATTGTCAGATACGCAGTATTTT.

This clone showed up just a few times. CDR3 nucleotides: TGTGCCAGCACCCCGTCGGGACACCGGAACACTGAAGCTTTCTTT. Its protein is CASTPSGHRNTEAFF. The genes are TRBV7-8 and TRBJ1-1, with TRBD1 as a possible D gene (6 bases). The germline V and J ends were trimmed by 7 bases and 1 base, with 16 bases remaining between them. Germline CDR1 reads SGHVS; CDR2 reads FQNEAQ. The CDR3 length is 15 residues.

In this sample, this clone turned up a few times. CDR3 nucleotide sequence: TGTGCCAGCAGTCACCGACTAGCGGGTTCCTACAATGAGCAGTTCTTC. This codes for CASSHRLAGSYNEQFF. The V and J genes are TRBV28 and TRBJ2-1; 10 nucleotides line up with TRBD2. The CDR3 extends over 16 amino acids. V shed 5 bases and J 1 base; nucleotides not matched to a gene: 5. CDR1 is MDHEN and CDR2 is SYDVKM in the germline V gene. The full variable domain, in which reference TRBV28 and TRBJ2-1 provide the parts outside the CDR3, is DVKVTQSSRYLVKRTGEKVFLECVQDMDHENMFWYRQDPGLGLRLIYFSYDVKMKEKGDIPEGYSVSREKKERFSLILESASTNQTSMYLCASSHRLAGSYNEQFFGPGTRLTVL.

This clone was detected a few times. The V gene is TRBV27, the J gene TRBJ2-4, with TRBD2 as a possible D gene (6 bases). The CDR3 totals 14 residues. V lost 6 bases and J lost 2, with 11 bases in between. CDR1 is MNHEY and CDR2 is SMNVEV in the germline V gene (reference sequence). CDR3 sequence reads: CASSWRASKNIQYF. Written as DNA, the CDR3 is TGTGCCAGCAGCTGGAGGGCCTCCAAAAACATTCAGTACTTC.

The chain joins TRBV7-2 to TRBJ2-7, with no clear D. Germline lookup yields CDR1 SGHTA and CDR2 FQGNSA. The V and J ends lost 0 bases and 2 bases respectively, with 8 bases between them. The CDR3 is 14 amino acids. CDR3 DNA sequence: TGTGCCAGCAGCTTAGCGGTGGGCACCTACGAGCAGTACTTC. Amino acid sequence: CASSLAVGTYEQYF.

There are a few counts of this clone. V usage is TRBV9 and J usage is TRBJ1-5; 8 bases are a match to TRBD1. Germline loops: CDR1 SGDLS, CDR2 YYNGEE. V lost 0 bases, J lost 3 bases, and 2 bases stayed unmatched. The CDR3 totals 15 residues. The CDR3 spells CASSVGTGINQPQHF. In nucleotides, the CDR3 is TGTGCCAGCAGCGTAGGGACAGGGATCAATCAGCCCCAGCATTTT.